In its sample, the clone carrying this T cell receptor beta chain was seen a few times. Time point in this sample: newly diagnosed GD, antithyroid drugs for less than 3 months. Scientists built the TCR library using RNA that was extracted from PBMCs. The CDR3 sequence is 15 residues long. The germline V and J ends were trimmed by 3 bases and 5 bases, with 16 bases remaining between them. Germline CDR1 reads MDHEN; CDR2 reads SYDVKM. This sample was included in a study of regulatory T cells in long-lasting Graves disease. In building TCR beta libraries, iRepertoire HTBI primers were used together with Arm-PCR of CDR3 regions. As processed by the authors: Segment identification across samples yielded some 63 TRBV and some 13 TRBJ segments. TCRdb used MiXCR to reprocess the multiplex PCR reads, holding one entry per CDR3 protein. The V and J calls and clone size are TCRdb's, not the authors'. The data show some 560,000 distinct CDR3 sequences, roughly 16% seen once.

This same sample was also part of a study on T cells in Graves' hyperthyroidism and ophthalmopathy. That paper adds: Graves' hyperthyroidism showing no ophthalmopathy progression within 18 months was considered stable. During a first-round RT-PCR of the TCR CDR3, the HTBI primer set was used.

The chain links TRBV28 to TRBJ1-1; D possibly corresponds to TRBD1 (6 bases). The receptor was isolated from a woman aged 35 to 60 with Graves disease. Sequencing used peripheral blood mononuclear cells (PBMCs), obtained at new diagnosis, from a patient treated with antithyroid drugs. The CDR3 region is CASSFSGTIGTEAFF. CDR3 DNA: TGTGCCAGCAGTTTCTCGGGGACAATAGGAACTGAAGCTTTCTTT.